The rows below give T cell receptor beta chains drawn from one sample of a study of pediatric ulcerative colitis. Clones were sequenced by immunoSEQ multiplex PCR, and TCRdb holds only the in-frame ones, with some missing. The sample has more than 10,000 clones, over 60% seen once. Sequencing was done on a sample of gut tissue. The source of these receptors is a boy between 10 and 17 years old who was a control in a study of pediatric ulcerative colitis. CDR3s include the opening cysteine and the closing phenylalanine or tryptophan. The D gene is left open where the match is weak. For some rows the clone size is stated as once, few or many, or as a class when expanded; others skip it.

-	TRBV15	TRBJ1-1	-	CATSRAFQTSEAFF	TGTGCCACCAGCAGAGCCTTCCAAACATCGGAAGCTTTCTTT
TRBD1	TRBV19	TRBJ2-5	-	CASSMGQPPGETQYF	TGTGCCAGTAGTATGGGACAGCCTCCAGGGGAGACCCAGTACTTC
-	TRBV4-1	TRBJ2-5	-	CASSQDAPGSQETQYF	TGCGCCAGCAGCCAAGATGCCCCAGGCTCCCAAGAGACCCAGTACTTC
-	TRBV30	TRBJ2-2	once	CAWSLVAGELFF	TGTGCCTGGAGTTTAGTAGCCGGGGAGCTGTTTTTT
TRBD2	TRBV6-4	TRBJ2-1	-	CASSAGTSGSEQFF	TGTGCCAGCAGTGCCGGGACTAGCGGGAGTGAGCAGTTCTTC
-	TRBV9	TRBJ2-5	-	CASSPPPGASGETQYF	TGTGCCAGCAGCCCACCCCCGGGAGCCAGTGGGGAGACCCAGTACTTC
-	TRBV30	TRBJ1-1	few	CAWNRETDTEAFF	TGTGCCTGGAATCGTGAAACGGACACTGAAGCTTTCTTT
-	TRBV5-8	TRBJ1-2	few	CASSVRGTLYGYTF	TGTGCCAGCAGCGTCCGCGGGACACTCTATGGCTACACCTTC
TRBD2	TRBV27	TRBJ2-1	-	CASSFLRGLAGYNEQFF	TGTGCCAGCAGTTTCCTTAGGGGACTAGCGGGATACAATGAGCAGTTCTTC
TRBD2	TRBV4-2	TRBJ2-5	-	CASSQEGAGGGQETQYF	TGTGCCAGCAGCCAAGAAGGAGCGGGAGGGGGCCAAGAGACCCAGTACTTC
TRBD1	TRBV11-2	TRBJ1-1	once	CASSLDRGRGHTEAFF	TGTGCCAGCAGCTTAGATCGGGGGAGGGGGCACACTGAAGCTTTCTTT
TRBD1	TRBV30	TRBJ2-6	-	CAWGLGTAGANVLTF	TGTGCCTGGGGTCTTGGGACAGCTGGGGCCAACGTCCTGACTTTC
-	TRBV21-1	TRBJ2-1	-	CARRGPSGALSYNEQFF	TGTGCCAGACGGGGCCCTAGCGGGGCCCTCTCCTACAATGAGCAGTTCTTC
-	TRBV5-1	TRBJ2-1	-	CASSRPPLTDRLHNEQFF	TGCGCCAGCAGCCGGCCCCCTTTAACTGACCGCCTCCACAATGAGCAGTTCTTC
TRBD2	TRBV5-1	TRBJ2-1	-	CASSLKRASGSNEQFF	TGCGCCAGCAGCTTGAAAAGGGCTAGCGGGAGCAATGAGCAGTTCTTC
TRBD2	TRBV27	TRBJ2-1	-	CASRREAFNEQFF	TGTGCCAGCCGGCGGGAGGCTTTCAATGAGCAGTTCTTC
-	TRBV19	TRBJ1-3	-	CASSGGVGNTIYF	TGTGCCAGTAGTGGGGGGGTTGGAAACACCATATATTTT
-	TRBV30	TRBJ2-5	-	CAWSGREWRETQYF	TGTGCCTGGAGCGGCCGGGAGTGGAGGGAGACCCAGTACTTC
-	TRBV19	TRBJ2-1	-	CASSTGGALRSSYNEQFF	TGTGCCAGTAGTACTGGGGGGGCCCTTCGAAGCTCCTACAATGAGCAGTTCTTC
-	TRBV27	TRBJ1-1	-	CASSLTWRVDTEAFF	TGTGCCAGCAGTCTCACATGGAGGGTTGATACTGAAGCTTTCTTT
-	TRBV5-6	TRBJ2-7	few	CASSLGGGSYEQYF	TGTGCCAGCAGCTTAGGAGGGGGTTCCTACGAGCAGTACTTC
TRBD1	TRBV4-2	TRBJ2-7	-	CASSQAPAGTGGYEQYF	TGTGCCAGCAGCCAAGCACCTGCCGGGACAGGGGGCTACGAGCAGTACTTC
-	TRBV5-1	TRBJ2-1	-	CASSFAGSSYNEQFF	TGCGCCAGCAGCTTCGCGGGAAGCTCCTACAATGAGCAGTTCTTC
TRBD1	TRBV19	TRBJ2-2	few	CASSMTGGTGELFF	TGTGCCAGTAGTATGACAGGGGGCACCGGGGAGCTGTTTTTT
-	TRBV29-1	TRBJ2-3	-	CSVDPGDTQYF	TGCAGCGTTGATCCGGGAGATACGCAGTATTTT
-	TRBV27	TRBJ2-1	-	CASSLSTRDYNEQFF	TGTGCCAGCAGTTTATCGACCCGGGACTACAATGAGCAGTTCTTC